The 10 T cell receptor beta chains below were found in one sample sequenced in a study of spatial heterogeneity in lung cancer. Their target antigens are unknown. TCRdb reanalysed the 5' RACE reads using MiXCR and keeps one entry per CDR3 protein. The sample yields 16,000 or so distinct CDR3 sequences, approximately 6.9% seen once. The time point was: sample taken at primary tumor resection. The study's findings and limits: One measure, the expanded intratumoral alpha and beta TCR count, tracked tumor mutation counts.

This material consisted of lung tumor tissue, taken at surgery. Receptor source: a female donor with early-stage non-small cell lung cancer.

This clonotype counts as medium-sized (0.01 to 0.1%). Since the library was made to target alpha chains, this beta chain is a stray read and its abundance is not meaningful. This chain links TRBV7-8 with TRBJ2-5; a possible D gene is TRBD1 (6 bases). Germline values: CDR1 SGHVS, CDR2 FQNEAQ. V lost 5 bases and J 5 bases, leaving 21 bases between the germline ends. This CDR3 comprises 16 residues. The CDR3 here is CASSLPGQGIRETQYF. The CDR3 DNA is TGTGCCAGCAGCCTCCCGGGGCAGGGGATTAGGGAGACCCAGTACTTC.

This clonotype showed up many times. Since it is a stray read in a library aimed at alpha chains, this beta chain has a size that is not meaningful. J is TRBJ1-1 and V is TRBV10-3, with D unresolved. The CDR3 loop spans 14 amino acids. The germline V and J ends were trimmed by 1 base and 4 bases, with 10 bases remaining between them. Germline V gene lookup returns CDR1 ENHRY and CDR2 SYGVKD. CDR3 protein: CAISELGSVTEAFF. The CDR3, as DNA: TGTGCCATCAGTGAGTTGGGTTCGGTCACTGAAGCTTTCTTT.

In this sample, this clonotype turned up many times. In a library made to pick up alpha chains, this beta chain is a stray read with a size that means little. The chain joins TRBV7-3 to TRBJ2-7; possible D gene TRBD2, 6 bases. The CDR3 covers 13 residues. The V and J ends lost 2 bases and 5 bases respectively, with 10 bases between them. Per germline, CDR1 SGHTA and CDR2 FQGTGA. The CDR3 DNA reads TGTGCCAGCAGCTTATCGGGAGAAAACGAGCAGTACTTC. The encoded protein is CASSLSGENEQYF.

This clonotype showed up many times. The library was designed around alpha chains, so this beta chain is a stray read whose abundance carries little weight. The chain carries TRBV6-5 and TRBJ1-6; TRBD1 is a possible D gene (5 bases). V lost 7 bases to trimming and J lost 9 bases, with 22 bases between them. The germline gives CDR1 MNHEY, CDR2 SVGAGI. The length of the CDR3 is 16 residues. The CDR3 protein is CASTGQATSRGSPLHF. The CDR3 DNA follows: TGTGCCAGCACGGGGCAGGCCACAAGTCGTGGTTCACCCCTCCACTTT.

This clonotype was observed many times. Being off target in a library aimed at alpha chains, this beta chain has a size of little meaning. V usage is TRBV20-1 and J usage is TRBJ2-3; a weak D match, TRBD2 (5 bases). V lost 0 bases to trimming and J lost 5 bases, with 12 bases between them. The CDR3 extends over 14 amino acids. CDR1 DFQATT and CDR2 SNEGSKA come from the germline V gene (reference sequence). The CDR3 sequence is CSARDYARGDTQYF. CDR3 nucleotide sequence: TGCAGTGCTAGAGATTATGCCCGGGGAGATACGCAGTATTTT.

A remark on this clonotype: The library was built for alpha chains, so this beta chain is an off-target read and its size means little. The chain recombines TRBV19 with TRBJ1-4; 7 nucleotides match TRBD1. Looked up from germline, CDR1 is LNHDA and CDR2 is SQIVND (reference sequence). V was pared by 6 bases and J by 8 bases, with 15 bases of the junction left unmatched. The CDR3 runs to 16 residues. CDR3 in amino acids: CASSPLPDREGEKLFF. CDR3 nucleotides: TGTGCCAGTAGCCCTTTGCCCGACAGGGAAGGGGAAAAACTGTTTTTT.

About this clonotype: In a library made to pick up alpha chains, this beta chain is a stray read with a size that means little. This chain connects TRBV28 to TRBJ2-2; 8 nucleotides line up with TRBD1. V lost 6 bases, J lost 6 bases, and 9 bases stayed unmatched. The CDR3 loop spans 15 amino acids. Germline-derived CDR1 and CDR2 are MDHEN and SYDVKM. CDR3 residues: CASRSSGQAAGELFF. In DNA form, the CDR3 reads TGTGCCAGCAGGTCGTCGGGACAGGCCGCCGGGGAGCTGTTTTTT.

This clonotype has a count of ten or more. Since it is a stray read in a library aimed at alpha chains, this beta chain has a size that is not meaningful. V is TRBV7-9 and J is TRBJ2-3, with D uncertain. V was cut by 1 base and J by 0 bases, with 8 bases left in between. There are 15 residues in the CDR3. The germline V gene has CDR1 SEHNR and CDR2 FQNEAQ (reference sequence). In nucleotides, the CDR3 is TGTGCCAGCAGCTTAGGGAGCTTTAGCACAGATACGCAGTATTTT. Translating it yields CASSLGSFSTDTQYF. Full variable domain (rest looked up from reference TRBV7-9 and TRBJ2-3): DTGVSQNPRHKITKRGQNVTFRCDPISEHNRLYWYRQTLGQGPEFLTYFQNEAQLEKSRLLSDRFSAERPKGSFSTLEIQRTEQGDSAMYLCASSLGSFSTDTQYFGPGTRLTVL.

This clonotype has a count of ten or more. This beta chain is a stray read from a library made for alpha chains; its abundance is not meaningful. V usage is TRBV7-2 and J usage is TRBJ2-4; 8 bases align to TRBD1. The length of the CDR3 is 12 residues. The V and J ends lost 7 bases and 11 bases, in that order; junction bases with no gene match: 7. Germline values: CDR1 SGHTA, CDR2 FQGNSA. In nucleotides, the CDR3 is TGTGCCAGCACCCCAGGGGGCACCGTTCAGTACTTC. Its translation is CASTPGGTVQYF.

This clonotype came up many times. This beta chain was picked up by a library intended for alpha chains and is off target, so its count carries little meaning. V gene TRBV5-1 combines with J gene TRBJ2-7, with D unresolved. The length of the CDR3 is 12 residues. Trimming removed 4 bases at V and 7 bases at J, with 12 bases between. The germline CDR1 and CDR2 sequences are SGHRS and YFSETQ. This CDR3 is CASSLDLNEQYF. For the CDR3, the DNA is TGCGCCAGCAGCCTGGACCTCAATGAGCAGTACTTC.